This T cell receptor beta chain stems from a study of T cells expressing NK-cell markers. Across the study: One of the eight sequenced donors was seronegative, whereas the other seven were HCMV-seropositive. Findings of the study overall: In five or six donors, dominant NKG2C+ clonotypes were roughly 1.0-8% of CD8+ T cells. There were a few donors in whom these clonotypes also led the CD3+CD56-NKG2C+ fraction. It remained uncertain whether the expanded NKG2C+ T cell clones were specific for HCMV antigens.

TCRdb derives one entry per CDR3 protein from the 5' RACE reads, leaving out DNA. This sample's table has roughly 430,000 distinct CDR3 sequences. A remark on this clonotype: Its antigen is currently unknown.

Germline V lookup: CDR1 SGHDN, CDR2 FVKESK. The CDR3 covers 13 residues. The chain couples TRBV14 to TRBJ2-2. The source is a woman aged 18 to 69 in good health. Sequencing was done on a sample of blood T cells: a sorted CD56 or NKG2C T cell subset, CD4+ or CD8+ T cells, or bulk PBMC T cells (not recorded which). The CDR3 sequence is CASSQHISGELFF.